Here is one TCR beta chain with its context. Its cognate antigen is unknown. There are 15 residues in the CDR3. Germline V gene sequence: CDR1 SGHTA, CDR2 FQGTGA. V was pared by 5 bases and J by 0 bases, with 13 bases between. This record belongs to a study of persistence of HIV-infected CD4 T cells. The immunoSEQ assay was version 4, run in survey mode. The protocol was immunoSEQ multiplex PCR, while the TCRdb copy is restricted to in-frame clones and leaves out a portion. The repertoire includes 30,000 to 45,000 clones, approximately 78% of them detected once, and more than 0.9% sits in the top ten. Findings and caveats of the study: TCR oligoclonality correlated with proviral oligoclonality in the same sorted populations.

Overlapping HIV-1 Gag 15-mer peptides at 1 ug per peptide per mL were used. Sorted nonresponding memory CD4+ T cells were CD40L-negative, CD69-negative, CD45RO-high. For at least 4 years, plasma HIV-1 RNA was undetectable (<50 copies/mL). The clonotype was recovered from an adult with HIV. The donor label of this sample is uncertain. The chain uses TRBV7-3 and TRBJ1-2; D ambiguous. Source: cultured CD4+ T cells from PBMCs, taken from a patient who received antiretroviral therapy. CDR3 bases: TGTGCCAGCAGCGAAGCCCACGGAGCTAACTATGGCTACACCTTC. Its protein product is CASSEAHGANYGYTF.